This entry lists 30 T cell receptor beta chains sequenced from one sample in a study of T cell responses to AZD1222 COVID-19 vaccine (dated by TCRdb to the early 2020s). Library generation was performed with the immunoSEQ multiplex PCR assay. Held by TCRdb, this immuneACCESS table contains in-frame sequences only and omits some clones. Under half of the omission traces to an unresolved V gene where checked; the cause of the rest is unknown. This sample comprises 150,000 or so clones, 70% to 90% of them detected only once. The leading ten clones occupy roughly 1.7% of the sample. What this sample's time point label stands for: baseline before first vaccination. The sequenced sample was peripheral blood, obtained on day 0 of AZD1222 vaccination. These TCRs come from an adult in good health.

The rearrangement uses TRBV7-2 and TRBJ1-1, with D possibly TRBD1 on 6 matching bases. The CDR3 length is 18 residues. Deletions cut 5 bases from V and 0 bases from J, with 22 bases between. Germline lookup yields CDR1 SGHTA and CDR2 FQGNSA. In DNA, the CDR3 is TGTGCCAGCAGCCCGGGTCAGGGGATTGTATGGGTGAACACTGAAGCTTTCTTT. It yields the protein CASSPGQGIVWVNTEAFF. The variable domain in full, completed from reference TRBV7-2 and TRBJ1-1, reads GAGVSQSPSNKVTEKGKDVELRCDPISGHTALYWYRQSLGQGLEFLIYFQGNSAPDKSGLPSDRFSAERTGGSVSTLTIQRTQQEDSAVYLCASSPGQGIVWVNTEAFFGQGTRLTVV.

This clone came up a few times. The V and J genes are TRBV12-3 or TRBV12-4 and TRBJ1-1, with TRBD1 as a possible D gene (6 bases). V was trimmed by 7 bases and J by 4 bases, leaving 10 bases between them. This CDR3 is built from 12 residues. CDR3 sequence reads: CASKGTITEAFF. The CDR3 DNA sequence: TGTGCCAGCAAGGGGACAATCACTGAAGCTTTCTTT.

The CDR3 nucleotides read TGTGCCAGCAGCTTCTCACGGGGGAGATACAATGAGCAGTTCTTC. Residues: CASSFSRGRYNEQFF. The V call is TRBV7-9, the J call TRBJ2-1; possible D gene TRBD2, 6 bases. The CDR3 loop spans 15 amino acids. V shed 3 bases and J shed 4 bases, with 13 bases lying between them. CDR1 SEHNR and CDR2 FQNEAQ come from the germline V gene (reference sequence).

CDR3 residues: CATSRGTSYEQYF. The CDR3 bases are TGTGCCACCAGCAGAGGCACTAGCTACGAGCAGTACTTC. The chain combines TRBV15 with TRBJ2-7; tentatively, D is TRBD2 (5 bases). Trimming pared 1 base from V and 3 bases from J, leaving 7 bases between. The CDR3 covers 13 residues. Germline lookup yields CDR1 LNHNV and CDR2 YYDKDF (reference sequence).

The chain recombines TRBV29-1 with TRBJ1-1; a weak D match, TRBD1 (5 bases). The CDR3 covers 13 residues. V was shortened by 4 bases and J by 1 base, with 10 bases between the two germline ends. Per germline, CDR1 SQVTM and CDR2 ANQGSEA. For the CDR3, the DNA is TGCAGCGTTGGGGTCGGACAGAACACTGAAGCTTTCTTT. Amino acids: CSVGVGQNTEAFF. Variable domain in full (rest from reference TRBV29-1 and TRBJ1-1): SAVISQKPSRDICQRGTSLTIQCQVDSQVTMMFWYRQQPGQSLTLIATANQGSEATYESGFVIDKFPISRPNLTFSTLTVSNMSPEDSSIYLCSVGVGQNTEAFFGQGTRLTVV.

This clone has just one count. The chain recombines TRBV28 with TRBJ1-2; TRBD1 matches 10 bases. The CDR3 has 16 amino acids. CDR1 is MDHEN, CDR2 SYDVKM, per germline. Trimming at V came to 3 bases and at J to 2 bases, leaving 6 bases not matched to a gene. As DNA, the CDR3 is TGTGCCAGCAGTTTTCCCCCGGGACAGGGGAACTATGGCTACACCTTC. This gives the protein CASSFPPGQGNYGYTF.

This clone was seen only a few times. This chain uses TRBV29-1 with TRBJ1-3; no clear D. The germline CDR1 and CDR2 sequences are SQVTM and ANQGSEA. Deletions cut 4 bases from V and 3 bases from J, with 7 bases between. The CDR3 is made up of 12 amino acids. The CDR3 sequence: CSVGTSGNTIYF. The CDR3, as DNA: TGCAGCGTTGGAACGAGTGGAAACACCATATATTTT.

The V gene is TRBV28, the J gene TRBJ2-7; the D gene is possibly TRBD1 (5 bases). Germline-derived CDR1 and CDR2 are MDHEN and SYDVKM. The CDR3 runs to 15 residues. V lost 3 bases and J lost 0, with 12 bases in between. The DNA of the CDR3 is TGTGCCAGCAGTTTGCGACAGCGTTCCTCCTACGAGCAGTACTTC. This encodes CASSLRQRSSYEQYF.

This chain joins TRBV6-2 or TRBV6-3 and TRBJ2-3; 7 positions agree with TRBD1. J lost 1 base, V lost 4 bases, and 5 bases had no gene match. The CDR3 is 15 residues long. Germline V CDR1 and CDR2: MNHEY, SVGEGT. The CDR3 region has the DNA TGTGCCAGCAGTTCCTTTGGACAGGGCACAGATACGCAGTATTTT. The encoded protein is CASSSFGQGTDTQYF.

The CDR3 DNA reads as TGTGCCAGCAGCCGGATCCCGCAGGGTGTCCGCTATGGCTACACCTTC. Encoded protein: CASSRIPQGVRYGYTF. This sequence joins TRBV7-8 and TRBJ1-2; a weak D match, TRBD1 (5 bases). The CDR3 runs 16 residues. Germline lookup yields CDR1 SGHVS and CDR2 FQNEAQ. With 5 bases removed from V and 4 bases from J, the gap between germline ends came to 20 bases.

The rearrangement uses TRBV29-1 and TRBJ1-2; D remains unclear. The CDR3 extends over 11 amino acids. Germline V gene sequence: CDR1 SQVTM, CDR2 ANQGSEA. Trimming stripped 4 bases from V and 4 bases from J, with 7 bases between. CDR3: CSVGAGYGYTF. The CDR3 DNA follows: TGCAGCGTTGGCGCAGGCTATGGCTACACCTTC.

This chain joins TRBV3-1 (or the pseudogene TRBV3-2) and TRBJ1-5, with a tentative D call TRBD1 (5 bases). Trimming removed 4 bases at V and 0 bases at J, with 10 bases between. Germline CDR1 is LGHDT and CDR2 is YNNKEL (reference sequence). This CDR3 is built from 15 residues. CDR3 residues: CASSPSTVSNQPQHF. The CDR3, as DNA: TGTGCCAGCAGCCCCTCGACAGTTAGCAATCAGCCCCAGCATTTT.

This chain connects TRBV6-5 to TRBJ1-5; TRBD1 matches at 8 bases. This CDR3 spans 14 amino acids. V lost 6 bases, J lost 4 bases, and 5 bases stayed unmatched. Germline values: CDR1 MNHEY, CDR2 SVGAGI. CDR3 in DNA: TGTGCCAGCAGAGGACAGGGAGGGAATCAGCCCCAGCATTTT. It yields the protein CASRGQGGNQPQHF.

The rearrangement links TRBV25-1 to TRBJ2-1, with D perhaps assigned TRBD1 or TRBD2 (5 bases each). V lost 5 bases and J lost 5, with 22 bases in between. Germline V CDR1 and CDR2: MGHDK, SYGVNS. There are 17 residues in the CDR3. The CDR3 nucleotides are TGTGCCAGCAGTTCTCCTCTGCAGGGACGGGGTAACAATGAGCAGTTCTTC. It translates to CASSSPLQGRGNNEQFF. The full variable domain, rest sourced from reference TRBV25-1 and TRBJ2-1, is EADIYQTPRYLVIGTGKKITLECSQTMGHDKMYWYQQDPGMELHLIHYSYGVNSTEKGDLSSESTVSRIRTEHFPLTLESARPSHTSQYLCASSSPLQGRGNNEQFFGPGTRLTVL.

V gene TRBV25-1 combines with J gene TRBJ1-5; tentative D call: TRBD1 (5 bases). Germline V gene sequence: CDR1 MGHDK, CDR2 SYGVNS. Trimming removed 1 base from V and 1 base from J, with 14 bases in between. The CDR3 loop spans 17 amino acids. The CDR3 spells CASSESNGGWSNQPQHF. CDR3 coding DNA: TGTGCCAGCAGTGAATCTAATGGGGGTTGGAGCAATCAGCCCCAGCATTTT. Supplemented by reference TRBV25-1 and TRBJ1-5, the full variable domain reads EADIYQTPRYLVIGTGKKITLECSQTMGHDKMYWYQQDPGMELHLIHYSYGVNSTEKGDLSSESTVSRIRTEHFPLTLESARPSHTSQYLCASSESNGGWSNQPQHFGDGTRLSIL.

The J gene is TRBJ2-3, the V gene TRBV11-1; a weak D match, TRBD2 (6 bases). V lost 2 bases to trimming and J lost 2 bases, with 14 bases between them. Germline lookup yields CDR1 SGHAT and CDR2 FQDESV (reference sequence). This CDR3 has 16 residues. CDR3 coding DNA: TGTGCCAGCAGCTTAACCGGCGCGGGACTCACAGATACGCAGTATTTT. This translates into CASSLTGAGLTDTQYF.

Only a few counts were recorded for this clone. The chain combines TRBV9 with TRBJ1-1, with 7 positions matching TRBD1. This CDR3 region has 14 residues. CDR1 and CDR2 from the germline V gene are SGDLS and YYNGEE. The junction had 2 bases not matched to a gene; V was cut back by 2 bases and J by 1 base. The CDR3 coding sequence is TGTGCCAGCAGCGTCCGGGACAGGAACACTGAAGCTTTCTTT. Its translation is CASSVRDRNTEAFF. Drawing the rest from reference TRBV9 and TRBJ1-1, the complete variable domain is DSGVTQTPKHLITATGQRVTLRCSPRSGDLSVYWYQQSLDQGLQFLIQYYNGEERAKGNILERFSAQQFPDLHSELNLSSLELGDSALYFCASSVRDRNTEAFFGQGTRLTVV.

The V and J genes are TRBV2 and TRBJ2-7; TRBD1 agrees at 7 bases. J gave up 3 bases and V 5 bases, and 4 bases lay outside the gene matches. Germline V gene data show CDR1 as SNHLY and CDR2 as FYNNEI. This CDR3 has 13 amino acids. CDR3 loop: CASSLRQGYEQYV. CDR3 nucleotide sequence: TGTGCCAGCAGTCTAAGACAGGGCTACGAGCAGTACGTC.

J is TRBJ1-6 and V is TRBV19; the D is unclear. The germline V gene encodes CDR1 LNHDA and CDR2 SQIVND (reference sequence). This CDR3 comprises 12 residues. V was shortened by 6 bases and J by 5 bases, with 5 bases between the two germline ends. The CDR3 protein is CASRANNSPLHF. For the CDR3, the DNA is TGTGCCAGTAGGGCTAATAATTCACCCCTCCACTTT.

The rearrangement links TRBV19 to TRBJ1-2; 9 bases agree with TRBD1. Trimming at V came to 6 bases and at J to 6 bases, leaving 8 bases not matched to a gene. This CDR3 has 14 residues. Germline loops: CDR1 LNHDA, CDR2 SQIVND (reference sequence). CDR3 coding DNA: TGTGCCAGTAGCAGGGACAGGGAAAGTAATGGCTACACCTTC. Translating it yields CASSRDRESNGYTF.

The gene calls are TRBV28 and TRBJ1-4, with no clear D. Germline V lookup: CDR1 MDHEN, CDR2 SYDVKM. V lost 6 bases and J 10 bases, leaving 21 bases between the germline ends. The CDR3 totals 15 residues. The CDR3 nucleotides are TGTGCCAGCAGAACGGCCGGGGATAGGTTGGGAAAACTGTTTTTT. Encoded protein: CASRTAGDRLGKLFF.

This clone was detected once. The chain employs TRBV7-9 and TRBJ1-6; no firm D call. Trimming stripped 4 bases from V and 14 bases from J, with 15 bases between. Germline CDR1 is SEHNR and CDR2 is FQNEAQ (reference sequence). The CDR3 is 13 residues long. CDR3 coding DNA: TGTGCCAGCAGCTCAACAGTTAGCAGCACCCTCCACTTT. This gives the protein CASSSTVSSTLHF. The full variable domain, with the rest looked up from reference TRBV7-9 and TRBJ1-6, is DTGVSQNPRHKITKRGQNVTFRCDPISEHNRLYWYRQTLGQGPEFLTYFQNEAQLEKSRLLSDRFSAERPKGSFSTLEIQRTEQGDSAMYLCASSSTVSSTLHFGNGTRLTVT.

The rearrangement uses TRBV7-2 and TRBJ2-2, with 8 bases aligning to TRBD1. Losses at the gene ends were 4 bases for V and 3 bases for J; bases not matched to a gene: 7. CDR1 is SGHTA and CDR2 is FQGNSA in the germline V gene. The CDR3 is made up of 16 amino acids. The CDR3 protein is CASSSDRALDTGELFF. The CDR3 nucleotides read TGTGCCAGCAGCTCGGACAGGGCCTTAGACACCGGGGAGCTGTTTTTT.

The genes are TRBV18 and TRBJ1-2; 8 bases align to TRBD1. The germline CDR1 and CDR2 sequences are KGHSH and LQKENI. CDR3 length: 16 amino acids. Trimming at V came to 3 bases and at J to 5 bases, leaving 11 bases not matched to a gene. The CDR3 reads CASSPSIQGGEYGYTF. CDR3 coding DNA: TGTGCCAGCTCACCTTCAATACAGGGGGGCGAGTATGGCTACACCTTC.

The V call is TRBV11-2, the J call TRBJ2-1; the match to TRBD2 covers 7 bases. Germline assignment: CDR1 SGHAT and CDR2 FQNNGV. The V segment lost 0 bases and the J segment 3 bases; nucleotides outside the gene matches: 2. CDR3 length: 15 residues. In DNA, the CDR3 is TGTGCCAGCAGCTTAGAGGGGGGGTTCTACAATGAGCAGTTCTTC. Its translation: CASSLEGGFYNEQFF.

This chain connects TRBV19 to TRBJ2-3; D is ambiguous. V gave up 6 bases and J gave up 5 bases, with 9 bases separating them. Per the germline V gene, CDR1 is LNHDA and CDR2 is SQIVND (reference sequence). This CDR3 contains 12 residues. DNA for the CDR3: TGTGCCAGTAGCCCGCGACGAGATACGCAGTATTTT. Its translation: CASSPRRDTQYF.

V and J are TRBV28 and TRBJ2-6, with D perhaps TRBD1 (5 bases). Trimming took 7 bases from V and 4 from J, leaving 17 bases between them. CDR3 length: 16 amino acids. The germline V gene has CDR1 MDHEN and CDR2 SYDVKM. The chain's CDR3 is CASIPIGAKGANVLTF. The DNA of the CDR3 is TGTGCCAGCATCCCTATAGGGGCGAAGGGGGCCAACGTCCTGACTTTC. Complete variable domain (other parts from reference TRBV28 and TRBJ2-6): DVKVTQSSRYLVKRTGEKVFLECVQDMDHENMFWYRQDPGLGLRLIYFSYDVKMKEKGDIPEGYSVSREKKERFSLILESASTNQTSMYLCASIPIGAKGANVLTFGAGSRLTVL.

This chain joins TRBV2 and TRBJ2-3; D ambiguous. CDR1 is SNHLY and CDR2 is FYNNEI in the germline V gene. The CDR3 is 15 amino acids. V was clipped by 7 bases and J by 5 bases, with 19 bases between them. The CDR3 region has the DNA TGTGCCAGCAACGACCCCAAAGCAAGTGGAGATACGCAGTATTTT. Translation gives CASNDPKASGDTQYF.

The chain carries TRBV9 and TRBJ2-2; 9 nucleotides align to TRBD2. After removal of 0 bases from V and 2 bases from J, the junction contained 2 bases not matched to a gene. This CDR3 has 16 residues. The V gene's germline CDR1 is SGDLS and CDR2 YYNGEE. CDR3 region: CASSVVAGVNTGELFF. CDR3 DNA sequence: TGTGCCAGCAGCGTAGTAGCGGGAGTCAACACCGGGGAGCTGTTTTTT.

The chain is built from TRBV5-1 and TRBJ2-7; perhaps TRBD1 as D (6 bases). The CDR3 runs 14 residues. Germline V gene sequence: CDR1 SGHRS, CDR2 YFSETQ. Trimming left V 5 bases short and J 0 bases short, with 12 bases between. The CDR3 sequence: CASSPRDTSYEQYF. The CDR3 DNA reads TGCGCCAGCAGTCCTCGGGACACCTCCTACGAGCAGTACTTC.